The entry below gives a single T cell receptor (beta chain) sequence along with its context. The sample belongs to a study of blood T cell repertoires in COVID-19. Across the whole study: From T cells, B-cell-depleted T cells, or PBMCs came the material, which was cDNA or gDNA.

In the original workflow: The authors estimated nucleated cell counts from reference gene primer amplification. Data came from immunoSEQ multiplex PCR; TCRdb stores just in-frame clones and leaves some out. Clonal size and the V and J genes are those of that table, whereas D and trimming came from the DNA. The sample yields hundreds of thousands of clones, around 87% seen once. The CDR3 is 14 amino acids. The germline CDR1 and CDR2 sequences are LNHDA and SQIVND (reference sequence). With 6 bases clipped from V and 1 base from J, the junction kept 4 bases outside the gene matches. Sequenced sample: peripheral blood. The sequence derives from a human donor in a cohort sampled during active COVID-19. V and J are TRBV19 and TRBJ2-7; 9 bases agree with TRBD1. CDR3 sequence: CASRWTGESYEQYF. The CDR3 bases are TGTGCCAGTAGGTGGACAGGGGAATCCTACGAGCAGTACTTC.